These 9 T cell receptor beta chains originate from one sample sequenced in a study of cytomegalovirus exposure and HLA in healthy donors. The PCR made use of 60 Vbeta and 13 Jbeta primers. TCRdb's table, derived via immunoSEQ multiplex PCR, lists solely in-frame clones and lacks some. The sample contains some 150,000 clones, 78% of which appear only once. The specimen sequenced was PBMCs. Receptors were obtained from a male donor in good health and CMV-seronegative.

The V and J genes are TRBV27 and TRBJ1-2, with D possibly matching TRBD1 (5 bases). Germline V gene sequence: CDR1 MNHEY, CDR2 SMNVEV (reference sequence). CDR3 length equals 14 residues. V was trimmed by 5 bases and J by 4 bases, leaving 14 bases between them. The CDR3: CASSPSRGIYGYTF. CDR3 DNA: TGTGCCAGCAGTCCGTCAAGGGGTATCTATGGCTACACCTTC.

The chain joins TRBV30 to TRBJ2-1, with D possibly TRBD2 on 5 matching bases. Germline-derived CDR1 and CDR2 are GTSNPN and SVGIG (reference sequence). Trimming shortened V by 2 bases and J by 2 bases, and 7 bases separated the two germline ends. The CDR3 is 13 amino acids. CDR3 residues: CAWSLTTYNEQFF. The CDR3 DNA follows: TGTGCCTGGAGTCTGACTACCTACAATGAGCAGTTCTTC.

The chain recombines TRBV18 with TRBJ1-2; no clear D. V dropped 3 bases and J dropped 6 bases, with 11 bases sitting between them. CDR1 KGHSH and CDR2 LQKENI come from the germline V gene. The CDR3 extends over 13 amino acids. The CDR3 here is CASSPAGNDGYTF. The CDR3, as DNA: TGTGCCAGCTCACCGGCCGGGAACGATGGCTACACCTTC.

The V gene is TRBV27, the J gene TRBJ1-2, with 9 bases matching TRBD1. J gave up 2 bases and V 4 bases, and 5 bases lay outside the gene matches. The CDR3 is 15 amino acids. Germline CDR1 and CDR2: MNHEY and SMNVEV (reference sequence). The CDR3 region is CASSYGQGTNYGYTF. CDR3 DNA: TGTGCCAGCAGTTACGGACAGGGGACAAACTATGGCTACACCTTC.

This chain links TRBV30 with TRBJ2-7; TRBD2 matches at 9 bases. Germline trimming cut 4 bases from V and 0 bases from J; bases unmatched to any gene: 1. The CDR3 is 13 residues long. Germline CDR1 reads GTSNPN; CDR2 reads SVGIG (reference sequence). CDR3 coding DNA: TGTGCCTGGAATAGCGGGAGCTCCTACGAGCAGTACTTC. Amino acids: CAWNSGSSYEQYF.

The V call is TRBV19, the J call TRBJ1-1, with TRBD1 identical over 8 bases. Germline values: CDR1 LNHDA, CDR2 SQIVND (reference sequence). J was trimmed by 6 bases and V by 4 bases; bases with no gene match: 16. CDR3 size: 17 residues. This CDR3 is CASSTSTGVMGLSEAFF. The CDR3 DNA is TGTGCCAGTAGTACCTCGACAGGGGTTATGGGATTGTCTGAAGCTTTCTTT.

This chain uses TRBV11-1 with TRBJ1-1, with 7 bases matching TRBD1. Germline-derived CDR1 and CDR2 are SGHAT and FQDESV (reference sequence). Trimming took 5 bases from V and 6 from J; bases not matched to a gene: 9. This CDR3 is built from 14 residues. In DNA, the CDR3 is TGTGCCAGCAGCCCCCGACAGGGAAGTGCTGAAGCTTTCTTT. This encodes CASSPRQGSAEAFF.

V gene TRBV30 combines with J gene TRBJ2-1, with a weak D call TRBD2 (7 bases). Germline V lookup: CDR1 GTSNPN, CDR2 SVGIG (reference sequence). The CDR3 loop spans 14 amino acids. The V gene lost 3 bases and the J gene lost 12 bases, with 21 bases spanning the gap. CDR3 sequence: CAWRIRGSGPGQFF. The CDR3 nucleotides read TGTGCCTGGAGGATCAGGGGTAGCGGGCCTGGGCAGTTCTTC.

This chain connects TRBV27 to TRBJ2-5, with 7 bases identical to TRBD1. Trimming at V came to 6 bases and at J to 7 bases, leaving 11 bases not matched to a gene. This CDR3 has 14 amino acids. The germline V gene has CDR1 MNHEY and CDR2 SMNVEV (reference sequence). CDR3 nucleotide sequence: TGTGCCAGCAGCTCGACAGGGTTGGTTGGGACCCAGTACTTC. Protein: CASSSTGLVGTQYF.